These 20 T cell receptor beta chains came from one sample sequenced in a study of T-cell reconstitution after alpha-beta-depleted transplantation in children. Preparation of the TCRbeta library used unique molecular identifiers. One entry per CDR3 protein, called by TCRdb with MiXCR from the PCR reads. This repertoire shows about 460,000 distinct CDR3 sequences, under 15% found once; its top ten account for about 5.4%. The sample was PBMCs from the stem cell graft donor, taken from the stem cell graft. The receptors here all came from a human donor who donated a stem cell graft to a child with combined immunodeficiency.

This clonotype turned up a few times. The rearrangement uses TRBV12-3 or TRBV12-4 and TRBJ2-7; 7 nucleotides match TRBD1. The CDR3 covers 16 residues. Trimming removed 5 bases from V and 3 bases from J; junction bases left unmatched: 13. Here the CDR3 DNA reads TGTGCCAGCAGTCCCGACCTACAGGGGAGACGCTACGAGCAGTACTTC. Amino acid sequence: CASSPDLQGRRYEQYF.

This clonotype was counted many times. The genes are TRBV9 and TRBJ2-7, with no clear D. This CDR3 comprises 14 residues. V was cut by 0 bases and J by 3 bases, with 10 bases left in between. CDR1 SGDLS and CDR2 YYNGEE come from the germline V gene. The CDR3 bases are TGTGCCAGCAGCGTAGGTGCAGGAAACTACGAGCAGTACTTC. This codes for CASSVGAGNYEQYF.

This clonotype occurred many times. The chain has TRBV6-4 and TRBJ2-1; maybe TRBD1 (6 bases). Deletions cut 5 bases from V and 6 bases from J, with 17 bases between. CDR1 and CDR2 from the germline V gene are MRHNA and SNTAGT. The CDR3 runs to 15 residues. The chain's CDR3 is CASSQQGVLGNEQFF. The CDR3 DNA reads TGTGCCAGCAGTCAACAGGGAGTATTGGGCAATGAGCAGTTCTTC.

This clonotype showed up just a few times. The chain couples TRBV3-1 to TRBJ2-7; 7 nucleotides match TRBD2. V gave up 1 base and J gave up 6 bases; unmatched junction bases: 6. The CDR3 has 14 residues. Germline V CDR1 and CDR2: LGHDT, YNNKEL (reference sequence). The CDR3 loop is CASSQVSGEGEQYF. In DNA, the CDR3 is TGTGCCAGCAGCCAAGTGTCCGGGGAGGGCGAGCAGTACTTC.

The gene calls are TRBV29-1 and TRBJ2-7; a possible D gene is TRBD1 (6 bases). Trimming removed 4 bases from V and 0 bases from J, with 13 bases in between. From germline, CDR1 is SQVTM and CDR2 ANQGSEA. The CDR3 consists of 14 residues. This CDR3 is CSVGDTLLSYEQYF. CDR3 DNA sequence: TGCAGCGTTGGGGACACTCTACTCTCCTACGAGCAGTACTTC.

This clonotype was picked up a small number of times. For the CDR3, the DNA is TGCGCCAGCAGCCTCAGATCATTAGCGGCGTCGGGATACAATGAGCAGTTCTTC. It is translated as CASSLRSLAASGYNEQFF. The V call is TRBV4-3, the J call TRBJ2-1; a possible D gene is TRBD2 (6 bases). Per germline, CDR1 LGHNA and CDR2 YSLEER. Trimming pared 4 bases from V and 4 bases from J, leaving 23 bases between. This CDR3 is built from 18 residues.

Many counts were recorded for this clonotype. V gene TRBV20-1 combines with J gene TRBJ1-4; 7 bases align to TRBD1. Germline V gene data show CDR1 as DFQATT and CDR2 as SNEGSKA (reference sequence). The ends lost 5 bases at V and 4 bases at J; junction bases unmatched: 10. The CDR3 sequence is 15 residues long. The CDR3 nucleotides read TGCAGTGCTGCCAGCTCACAGGGGTTTAATGAAAAACTGTTTTTT. As protein: CSAASSQGFNEKLFF.

At least ten counts were recorded for this clonotype. V usage is TRBV4-2 and J usage is TRBJ1-6; D perhaps matches TRBD1 (6 bases). Per the germline V gene, CDR1 is LGHNA and CDR2 is YNFKEQ. CDR3 length: 16 amino acids. The V and J ends lost 0 bases and 5 bases respectively, with 11 bases between them. The CDR3 reads CASSQDQGLHNSPLHF. CDR3 DNA: TGTGCCAGCAGCCAAGATCAGGGGCTCCATAATTCACCCCTCCACTTT.

The rearrangement uses TRBV7-2 and TRBJ2-5; 7 bases agree with TRBD2. Germline V gene data show CDR1 as SGHTA and CDR2 as FQGNSA. The CDR3 extends over 17 amino acids. V lost 3 bases and J lost 4; bases outside the gene matches: 14. CDR3 coding DNA: TGTGCCAGCAGCTTGACTCCGGGAGGCTCCAATGGAGAGACCCAGTACTTC. Protein product: CASSLTPGGSNGETQYF. Drawing the rest from reference TRBV7-2 and TRBJ2-5, the complete variable domain is GAGVSQSPSNKVTEKGKDVELRCDPISGHTALYWYRQSLGQGLEFLIYFQGNSAPDKSGLPSDRFSAERTGGSVSTLTIQRTQQEDSAVYLCASSLTPGGSNGETQYFGPGTRLLVL.

This clonotype was detected only a few times. V is TRBV3-1 and J is TRBJ2-7; D gene uncertain. Germline V gives CDR1 LGHDT, CDR2 YNNKEL (reference sequence). The CDR3 has 12 amino acids. Trimming left V 4 bases short and J 7 bases short, with 11 bases between. The CDR3 DNA sequence: TGTGCCAGCAGCCCCTCGTGGTTGGAGCAGTACTTC. Its translation is CASSPSWLEQYF.

This clonotype was found a few times. The chain links TRBV5-1 to TRBJ1-1; D remains unclear. V was shortened by 0 bases and J by 4 bases, with 13 bases between the two germline ends. This CDR3 contains 15 residues. Germline V gives CDR1 SGHRS, CDR2 YFSETQ. DNA for the CDR3: TGCGCCAGCAGCTTGGAAGTCCCGGGAGGCACTGAAGCTTTCTTT. Protein: CASSLEVPGGTEAFF.

This clonotype occurred many times. The V gene is TRBV4-3, the J gene TRBJ1-3, with 8 nucleotides matching TRBD1. V trimming: 4 bases; J trimming: 3 bases; junction bases outside the gene matches: 5. This CDR3 spans 15 amino acids. Germline CDR1 is LGHNA and CDR2 is YSLEER. DNA of the CDR3: TGCGCCAGCAGCCGAGGACAGGGCATTGGAAACACCATATATTTT. Its protein product is CASSRGQGIGNTIYF.

This clonotype appeared many times. The chain is built from TRBV28 and TRBJ2-2, with D unclear. Trimming cost V 1 base and J 2 bases, with 8 bases left between them. The germline V gene has CDR1 MDHEN and CDR2 SYDVKM. The length of the CDR3 is 15 residues. As DNA, the CDR3 is TGTGCCAGCAGTTTATTGGAATTCAACACCGGGGAGCTGTTTTTT. Translating gives CASSLLEFNTGELFF. Full variable domain (missing parts from reference TRBV28 and TRBJ2-2): DVKVTQSSRYLVKRTGEKVFLECVQDMDHENMFWYRQDPGLGLRLIYFSYDVKMKEKGDIPEGYSVSREKKERFSLILESASTNQTSMYLCASSLLEFNTGELFFGEGSRLTVL.

This clonotype was counted between two and nine times. The chain carries TRBV5-1 and TRBJ2-7; 16 bases fit TRBD2. Germline CDR1 reads SGHRS; CDR2 reads YFSETQ. The CDR3 runs to 17 residues. V was pared by 4 bases and J by 3 bases, with 7 bases of the junction left unmatched. The CDR3 protein is CASSLGTSGRGNYEQYF. CDR3 DNA sequence: TGCGCCAGCAGCCTCGGGACTAGCGGGAGGGGAAACTACGAGCAGTACTTC.

V gene TRBV4-3 combines with J gene TRBJ1-5; D is unresolved. CDR3 length equals 14 residues. Trimming cost V 3 bases and J 7 bases, with 13 bases left between them. The germline V gene has CDR1 LGHNA and CDR2 YSLEER. This CDR3 reads CASSQPLFVQPQHF. The CDR3, as DNA: TGCGCCAGCAGCCAGCCCCTTTTTGTCCAGCCCCAGCATTTT.

This clonotype has more than one count but fewer than ten. The V gene is TRBV7-9, the J gene TRBJ1-3, with 7 bases matching TRBD1. V dropped 3 bases and J dropped 0; count of bases not matched to a gene: 5. CDR3 size: 16 residues. Germline CDR1 SEHNR, CDR2 FQNEAQ (reference sequence). The CDR3 DNA is TGTGCCAGCAGCTTGGGACAGTCGTTCTCTGGAAACACCATATATTTT. This encodes CASSLGQSFSGNTIYF.

This clonotype was counted between two and nine times. This rearrangement joins TRBV18 to TRBJ2-6; D may be TRBD2 (7 bases). The CDR3 extends over 18 amino acids. Trimming removed 3 bases at V and 3 bases at J, with 18 bases between. Germline assignment: CDR1 KGHSH and CDR2 LQKENI. Here the CDR3 DNA reads TGTGCCAGCTCACCGTCGCTGCGGGGGCTCTTTGGGGCCAACGTCCTGACTTTC. This encodes CASSPSLRGLFGANVLTF.

The sample holds many counts of this clonotype. The chain combines TRBV7-2 with TRBJ2-2; maybe TRBD2 (5 bases). The CDR3 loop spans 16 amino acids. V dropped 1 base and J dropped 1 base, with 10 bases sitting between them. Per the germline V gene, CDR1 is SGHTA and CDR2 is FQGNSA. In DNA, the CDR3 is TGTGCCAGCAGCTTAGAGGCTAGCAGGAACACCGGGGAGCTGTTTTTT. This codes for CASSLEASRNTGELFF. The whole variable domain, remainder taken from reference TRBV7-2 and TRBJ2-2, is GAGVSQSPSNKVTEKGKDVELRCDPISGHTALYWYRQSLGQGLEFLIYFQGNSAPDKSGLPSDRFSAERTGGSVSTLTIQRTQQEDSAVYLCASSLEASRNTGELFFGEGSRLTVL.

This clonotype was found many times. The chain is built from TRBV24-1 and TRBJ1-1; D is perhaps TRBD1 (5 bases). This CDR3 comprises 14 residues. Trimming pared 3 bases from V and 5 bases from J, leaving 12 bases between. Germline V gene sequence: CDR1 KGHDR, CDR2 SFDVKD. The CDR3 coding sequence is TGTGCCACCAGTGATGGGGGGGGAAAAACTGAAGCTTTCTTT. It is translated as CATSDGGGKTEAFF.

This chain uses TRBV5-1 with TRBJ1-2; D is possibly TRBD1 (6 bases). With 4 bases removed from V and 0 bases from J, the gap between germline ends came to 16 bases. The CDR3 totals 16 residues. Germline V gene lookup returns CDR1 SGHRS and CDR2 YFSETQ. The CDR3 DNA follows: TGCGCCAGCAGCCCAGGGGACGGAACATCTAACTATGGCTACACCTTC. The encoded protein is CASSPGDGTSNYGYTF.